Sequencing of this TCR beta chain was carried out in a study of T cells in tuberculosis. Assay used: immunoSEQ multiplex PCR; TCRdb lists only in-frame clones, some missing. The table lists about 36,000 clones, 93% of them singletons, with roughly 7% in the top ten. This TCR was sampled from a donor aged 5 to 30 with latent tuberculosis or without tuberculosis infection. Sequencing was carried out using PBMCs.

CDR3 residues: CASSLGGGGYTF. The DNA for the CDR3 is TGTGCCAGCAGCTTAGGAGGTGGTGGCTACACCTTC. The chain recombines TRBV7-2 with TRBJ1-2; no clear D gene. This CDR3 has 12 residues. The germline V gene encodes CDR1 SGHTA and CDR2 FQGNSA. The V end was cut by 1 base, the J end by 7 bases, with 7 bases between.